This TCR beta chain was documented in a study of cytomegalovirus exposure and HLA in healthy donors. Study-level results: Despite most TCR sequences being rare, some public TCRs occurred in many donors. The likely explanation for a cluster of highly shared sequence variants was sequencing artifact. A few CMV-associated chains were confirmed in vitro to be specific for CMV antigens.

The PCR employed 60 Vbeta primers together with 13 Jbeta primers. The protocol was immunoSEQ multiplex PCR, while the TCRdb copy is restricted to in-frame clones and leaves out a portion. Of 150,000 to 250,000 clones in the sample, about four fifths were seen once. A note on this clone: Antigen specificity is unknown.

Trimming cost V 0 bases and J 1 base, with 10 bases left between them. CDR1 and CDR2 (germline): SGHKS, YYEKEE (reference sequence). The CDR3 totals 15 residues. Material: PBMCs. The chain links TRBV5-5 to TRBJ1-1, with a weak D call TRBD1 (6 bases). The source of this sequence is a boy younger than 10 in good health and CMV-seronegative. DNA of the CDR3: TGTGCCAGCAGCTTGGCCAAGGACAGGAACACTGAAGCTTTCTTT. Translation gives CASSLAKDRNTEAFF.